Below, 12 T cell receptor beta chains from the same sample are listed, as sequenced in a study of T cells expressing NK-cell markers. From the 5' RACE reads, TCRdb lists one entry per CDR3 protein and no DNA. Reported are approximately 150,000 distinct CDR3 sequences; the ten largest clones contain roughly an eighth. Sequenced sample: blood T cells: a sorted CD56 or NKG2C T cell subset, CD4+ or CD8+ T cells, or bulk PBMC T cells (not recorded which). These receptors originate from a man between 18 and 35 years old in good health.

The V gene is TRBV7-3, the J gene TRBJ2-1; TCRdb selects TRBD2, and the lack of DNA leaves this call unchecked. The CDR3 is 15 residues long. Germline V gene lookup returns CDR1 SGHTA and CDR2 FQGTGA. The CDR3: CASSPSGSLVNEQFF.

The genes are TRBV20-1 and TRBJ2-1; there is no DNA to check the TCRdb D call of TRBD2. CDR1 DFQATT and CDR2 SNEGSKA come from the germline V gene (reference sequence). There are 16 residues in the CDR3. The CDR3 loop reads CSARDPASGSMHEQFF.

The CDR3 region is CATSDRLYRDEQFF. V usage is TRBV24-1 and J usage is TRBJ2-1; the TRBD1 assignment by TCRdb is unverifiable without DNA. The CDR3 totals 14 residues. CDR1 is KGHDR and CDR2 is SFDVKD in the germline V gene.

The chain couples TRBV27 to TRBJ2-4; TCRdb selects TRBD1, and the lack of DNA leaves this call unchecked. This CDR3 is 15 amino acids long. Germline V CDR1 and CDR2: MNHEY, SMNVEV (reference sequence). CDR3 region: CASSPLGQDSNIQYF.

The chain has TRBV7-6 and TRBJ2-2; there is no DNA to check the TCRdb D call of TRBD2. Germline values: CDR1 SGHVS, CDR2 FNYEAQ. The CDR3 has 18 amino acids. This chain's CDR3 is CASSFNGLAGGNTGELFF.

The genes are TRBV6-1 and TRBJ2-5; TCRdb picks TRBD1, but there is no DNA to check that call. The CDR3 is 16 residues long. Germline values: CDR1 MNHNS, CDR2 SASEGT. CDR3 sequence: CASSVLPGQGHETQYF.

The J gene is TRBJ1-1, the V gene TRBV18; TCRdb lists TRBD1, though no DNA is available to test this call. CDR1 is KGHSH and CDR2 is LQKENI in the germline V gene. This CDR3 is 14 amino acids long. The CDR3 is CASSGTVSDTEAFF.

V usage is TRBV2 and J usage is TRBJ2-3; TCRdb outputs TRBD2, but without DNA this stays unchecked. There are 15 residues in the CDR3. Germline lookup yields CDR1 SNHLY and CDR2 FYNNEI. The chain's CDR3 is CASSKGLVGTDTQYF.

The chain combines TRBV30 with TRBJ2-5; TCRdb indicates TRBD2, and absent DNA this call remains unverified. The CDR3 extends over 15 amino acids. CDR1 is GTSNPN and CDR2 is SVGIG in the germline V gene (reference sequence). This chain's CDR3 is CAWSVLAFKQETQYF. The full variable domain, with the rest looked up from reference TRBV30 and TRBJ2-5, is SQTIHQWPATLVQPVGSPLSLECTVEGTSNPNLYWYRQAAGRGLQLLFYSVGIGQISSEVPQNLSASRPQDRQFILSSKKLLLSDSGFYLCAWSVLAFKQETQYFGPGTRLLVL.

V is TRBV4-2 and J is TRBJ2-1; TCRdb's assignment of TRBD2 cannot be checked, as there is no DNA. The CDR3 is 17 residues long. Looked up from germline, CDR1 is LGHNA and CDR2 is YNFKEQ. CDR3 amino acids: CASSQDRTSGVYNEQFF.

The CDR3 is CASSQDTAAGWREQFF. The V and J genes are TRBV14 and TRBJ2-1; TCRdb's assignment of TRBD1 cannot be checked, as there is no DNA. The CDR3 is made up of 16 amino acids. Germline V gene data show CDR1 as SGHDN and CDR2 as FVKESK.

CDR3: CASSSRTSDIHNEQFF. This sequence joins TRBV7-2 and TRBJ2-1; TCRdb outputs TRBD2, but without DNA this stays unchecked. From germline, CDR1 is SGHTA and CDR2 FQGNSA. There are 16 residues in the CDR3.